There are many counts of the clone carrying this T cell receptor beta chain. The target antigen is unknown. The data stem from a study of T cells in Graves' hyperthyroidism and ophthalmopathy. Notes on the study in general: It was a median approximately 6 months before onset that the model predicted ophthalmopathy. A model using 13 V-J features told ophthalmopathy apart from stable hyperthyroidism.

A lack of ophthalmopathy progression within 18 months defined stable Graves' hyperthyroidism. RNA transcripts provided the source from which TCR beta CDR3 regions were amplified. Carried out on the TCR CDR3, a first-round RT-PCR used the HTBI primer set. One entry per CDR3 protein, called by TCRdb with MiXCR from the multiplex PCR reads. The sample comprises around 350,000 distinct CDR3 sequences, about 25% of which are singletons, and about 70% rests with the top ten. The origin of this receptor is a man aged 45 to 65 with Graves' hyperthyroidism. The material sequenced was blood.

CDR3 DNA: TGTGCCAGCAGCTTAAGGGGGACTAGCCGAGAGACCCAGTACTTC. This translates into CASSLRGTSRETQYF. This chain connects TRBV7-3 to TRBJ2-5, with TRBD2 matching 9 bases. This CDR3 has 15 amino acids. Trimming cost V 1 base and J 4 bases; bases outside gene matches: 4. In germline, CDR1 is SGHTA, CDR2 FQGTGA.